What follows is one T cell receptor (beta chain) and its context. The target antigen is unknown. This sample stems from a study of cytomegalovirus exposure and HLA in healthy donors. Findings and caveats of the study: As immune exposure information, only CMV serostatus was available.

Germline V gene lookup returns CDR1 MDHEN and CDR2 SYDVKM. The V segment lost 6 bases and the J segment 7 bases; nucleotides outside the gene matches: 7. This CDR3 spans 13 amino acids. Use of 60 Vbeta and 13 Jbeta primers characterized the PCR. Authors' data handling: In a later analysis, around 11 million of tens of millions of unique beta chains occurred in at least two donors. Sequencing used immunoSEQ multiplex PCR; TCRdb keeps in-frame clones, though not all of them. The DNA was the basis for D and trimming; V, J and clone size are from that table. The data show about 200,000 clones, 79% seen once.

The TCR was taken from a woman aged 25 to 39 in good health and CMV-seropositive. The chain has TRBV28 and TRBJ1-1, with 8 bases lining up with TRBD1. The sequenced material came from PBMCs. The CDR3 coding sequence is TGTGCCAGCAGCAGTCGCGGGACAGGTGAAGCTTTCTTT. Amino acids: CASSSRGTGEAFF.